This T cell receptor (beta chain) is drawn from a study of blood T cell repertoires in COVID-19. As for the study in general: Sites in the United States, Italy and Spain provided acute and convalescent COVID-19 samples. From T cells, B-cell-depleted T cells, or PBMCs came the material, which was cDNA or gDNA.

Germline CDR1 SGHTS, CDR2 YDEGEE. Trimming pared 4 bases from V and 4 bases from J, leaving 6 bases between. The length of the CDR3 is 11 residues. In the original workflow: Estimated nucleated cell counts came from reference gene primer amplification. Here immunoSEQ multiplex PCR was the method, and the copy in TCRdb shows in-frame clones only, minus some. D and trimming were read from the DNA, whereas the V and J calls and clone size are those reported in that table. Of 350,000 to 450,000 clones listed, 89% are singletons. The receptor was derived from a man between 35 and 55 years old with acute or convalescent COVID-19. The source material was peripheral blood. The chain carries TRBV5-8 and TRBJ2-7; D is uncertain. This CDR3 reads CASSRLYEQYF. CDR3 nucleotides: TGTGCCAGCAGCAGACTGTACGAGCAGTACTTC.